This T cell receptor beta chain was obtained from a study of blood T cells in healthy people across ages. Findings of the study overall: Naive and antigen-experienced cells were not separated, limiting conclusive comparison. Among T cells, TCR beta diversity per million cells dropped roughly linearly as age rose. TCR beta diversity was tightly associated with the proportion of naive T cells.

Of note for this clonotype: Its target is unknown.

A J-beta primer mix and a sample-barcoded 5' primer were used in a second PCR of about 7 to 12 cycles. TCRdb used MiXCR to reprocess the 5' RACE reads, holding one entry per CDR3 protein. The sample lists about 1.7 million distinct CDR3 sequences; approximately 30% were seen once. The specimen sequenced was blood. The TCR originated in a woman in her 30s in good health.

The CDR3 DNA reads TGTGCCAGCAGCGTAGCTACGTCCAGGACAGGCCTTAACTATGGCTACACCTTC. Translating gives CASSVATSRTGLNYGYTF. The chain couples TRBV9 to TRBJ1-2; 7 positions agree with TRBD1. The CDR3 is made up of 18 amino acids. Trimming at V came to 0 bases and at J to 1 base, leaving 12 bases not matched to a gene. Germline loops: CDR1 SGDLS, CDR2 YYNGEE.